This TCR beta chain was observed in a study of T cell responses to AZD1222 COVID-19 vaccine. Study-wide findings and caveats: Close to half of spike-specific TCRs reportedly recognize unmutated variant regions. Repertoires were collected only later (after the peak T cell response had occurred). Donors skewed white British and female; clonal diversity was possibly underestimated.

Trimming removed 2 bases from V and 10 bases from J; junction bases left unmatched: 5. The CDR3 loop spans 14 amino acids. Germline V CDR1 and CDR2: SGHTA, FQGTGA. On this clone: Its antigen is undetermined.

TCRdb's copy holds only in-frame clones and misses some; the assay was immunoSEQ multiplex PCR. The sample consists of about 140,000 clones, roughly 90% of them appearing once. Doses given second, at about 4 or about 12 weeks, were pooled. This chain connects TRBV7-3 to TRBJ2-1; 10 nucleotides agree with TRBD1. Sequences were derived from peripheral blood, sampled 28 days after the second AZD1222 dose. The origin of this receptor is an adult who received the AZD1222 COVID-19 vaccine. The CDR3 spells CASSLGTGVQEQFF. CDR3 DNA sequence: TGTGCCAGCAGCTTAGGGACAGGGGTCCAAGAGCAGTTCTTC.